This passage covers 21 T cell receptor beta chains from one sample sequenced in a study of T cell responses to AZD1222 COVID-19 vaccine. Measured with immunoSEQ multiplex PCR; TCRdb has only the in-frame clones, and not every one. The table records 65,000 to 80,000 clones, 92% of them present only once. The sample here was peripheral blood, taken on day 0 of MenACWY control vaccination. The receptors shown here come from an adult in good health.

The DNA for the CDR3 is TGTGCCAGCAGCTTAAGAGGGGGATACTATGGCTACACCTTC. Translation gives CASSLRGGYYGYTF. The rearrangement uses TRBV7-2 and TRBJ1-2; D might be TRBD1 (6 bases). The V end lost 2 bases, the J end lost 3 bases, and 10 bases lay between the germline ends. This CDR3 contains 14 residues. Germline values: CDR1 SGHTA, CDR2 FQGNSA.

The gene calls are TRBV7-2 and TRBJ2-2; TRBD1 is a possible D gene (6 bases). The CDR3 contains 14 residues. Germline values: CDR1 SGHTA, CDR2 FQGNSA. V shed 2 bases and J shed 6 bases, with 10 bases lying between them. The CDR3 coding sequence is TGTGCCAGCAGCTTAAAACAGGGTTCCGGGGAGCTGTTTTTT. It encodes CASSLKQGSGELFF. The full variable domain, rest sourced from reference TRBV7-2 and TRBJ2-2, is GAGVSQSPSNKVTEKGKDVELRCDPISGHTALYWYRQSLGQGLEFLIYFQGNSAPDKSGLPSDRFSAERTGGSVSTLTIQRTQQEDSAVYLCASSLKQGSGELFFGEGSRLTVL.

A few counts support this clone. This CDR3 reads CASSLAGTGSLISEKLFF. The CDR3 nucleotides read TGTGCCAGCAGTCTCGCCGGGACAGGGTCCCTAATAAGTGAAAAACTGTTTTTT. The gene calls are TRBV6-6 and TRBJ1-4; 9 bases align to TRBD1. Germline trimming cut 5 bases from V and 7 bases from J; bases unmatched to any gene: 17. The CDR3 runs 18 residues. Germline V CDR1 and CDR2: MNHNY, SVGAGI (reference sequence).

This chain links TRBV18 with TRBJ2-1; the D gene could be TRBD1 or TRBD2 (6 bases each). This CDR3 comprises 16 residues. V lost 0 bases and J 10 bases, leaving 19 bases between the germline ends. CDR1 and CDR2 from the germline V gene are KGHSH and LQKENI. The chain's CDR3 is CASSPPGVKGGQEQFF. CDR3 in DNA: TGTGCCAGCTCACCACCGGGAGTTAAGGGGGGCCAAGAGCAGTTCTTC.

J is TRBJ2-5 and V is TRBV29-1, with D perhaps matching TRBD2 (5 bases). CDR3 length equals 12 residues. The V and J ends lost 7 bases and 1 base respectively, with 10 bases between them. Germline V gene lookup returns CDR1 SQVTM and CDR2 ANQGSEA. The CDR3: CSGERSQETQYF. As DNA, the CDR3 is TGCAGCGGGGAGCGGAGCCAAGAGACCCAGTACTTC.

The chain carries TRBV19 and TRBJ1-6; tentatively, D is TRBD1 (5 bases). The CDR3 contains 14 residues. CDR1 and CDR2 (germline): LNHDA, SQIVND (reference sequence). Trimming cost V 7 bases and J 9 bases, with 16 bases left between them. The CDR3: CASTSGAEASPLHF. Written as DNA, the CDR3 is TGTGCCAGTACCTCCGGGGCCGAGGCTTCACCCCTCCACTTT.

The chain uses TRBV4-3 and TRBJ2-5; 12 bases align to TRBD1. The junction had 11 bases not matched to a gene; V was cut back by 2 bases and J by 4 bases. The CDR3 has 18 residues. CDR1 is LGHNA, CDR2 YSLEER, per germline. CDR3 in amino acids: CASSQHPGQGAFGETQYF. Written as DNA, the CDR3 is TGCGCCAGCAGCCAACATCCGGGACAGGGGGCGTTCGGAGAGACCCAGTACTTC.

To note about this clone: At the DNA level, this CDR3 is encoded by other sequences in the same sample as well. This sequence joins TRBV3-1 (or the pseudogene TRBV3-2) and TRBJ2-5; no definite D call. Trimming took off 0 bases at V and 5 bases at J, with 4 bases between the two ends. Germline CDR1 reads LGHDT; CDR2 reads YNNKEL (reference sequence). The CDR3 loop spans 12 amino acids. As DNA, the CDR3 is TGTGCCAGCAGCCAAGAGCGCGAGACCCAGTACTTC. It is translated as CASSQERETQYF.

The gene calls are TRBV6-2 or TRBV6-3 and TRBJ1-5, with a weak D call TRBD1 (5 bases). This CDR3 is 14 amino acids long. Germline assignment: CDR1 MNHEY and CDR2 SVGEGT. V dropped 6 bases and J dropped 0 bases, with 9 bases sitting between them. CDR3 nucleotides: TGTGCCAGCAGCACCAGGGATAGCAATCAGCCCCAGCATTTT. Its translation is CASSTRDSNQPQHF.

This clone has a single count. This chain links TRBV19 with TRBJ2-7; possible D gene TRBD1, 6 bases. V gave up 1 base and J gave up 5 bases, with 9 bases separating them. Germline CDR1 and CDR2: LNHDA and SQIVND (reference sequence). CDR3 length equals 13 residues. In DNA, the CDR3 is TGTGCCAGTAGTATAGCCAGGGGCGACGAGCAGTACTTC. Amino acid sequence: CASSIARGDEQYF.

This chain uses TRBV27 with TRBJ2-7; 7 bases align to TRBD1. Germline assignment: CDR1 MNHEY and CDR2 SMNVEV (reference sequence). The trim removed 4 bases at V and 2 bases at J, leaving 8 bases unmatched. The CDR3 sequence is 15 residues long. The CDR3 coding sequence is TGTGCCAGCAGTTGGCGACAGGGTAGGCCCTACGAGCAGTACTTC. Protein: CASSWRQGRPYEQYF.

This chain connects TRBV29-1 to TRBJ1-1; 8 bases agree with TRBD1. The CDR3 loop spans 12 amino acids. CDR1 is SQVTM, CDR2 ANQGSEA, per germline. With 7 bases clipped from V and 4 bases from J, the junction kept 5 bases outside the gene matches. The DNA of the CDR3 is TGCAGCGCGCGGACAGGGTCCACTGAAGCTTTCTTT. This sequence encodes CSARTGSTEAFF.

The J gene is TRBJ2-2, the V gene TRBV7-9; TRBD1 aligns across 8 bases. After removal of 1 base from V and 1 base from J, the junction contained 2 bases not matched to a gene. CDR1 SEHNR and CDR2 FQNEAQ come from the germline V gene (reference sequence). The CDR3 contains 16 residues. The CDR3 here is CASSLGQGLNTGELFF. The CDR3 coding sequence is TGTGCCAGCAGCTTAGGACAGGGGTTGAACACCGGGGAGCTGTTTTTT.

The V and J genes are TRBV19 and TRBJ2-1; D unclear. V lost 1 base, J lost 8 bases, and 18 bases lay in between. Germline V lookup: CDR1 LNHDA, CDR2 SQIVND (reference sequence). The CDR3 contains 16 residues. The DNA for the CDR3 is TGTGCCAGTAGTATAGGGCCGGATAGAGCTTCTTATGAGCAGTTCTTC. Protein product: CASSIGPDRASYEQFF.

V and J are TRBV4-1 and TRBJ1-1; D might be TRBD1 (5 bases). The V gene's germline CDR1 is MGHRA and CDR2 YSYEKL. Trimming took off 3 bases at V and 4 bases at J, with 15 bases between the two ends. The CDR3 totals 15 residues. As DNA, the CDR3 is TGCGCCAGCAGCCATGCCCGGACACAACTCACTGAAGCTTTCTTT. Protein sequence: CASSHARTQLTEAFF.

The rearrangement uses TRBV5-1 and TRBJ1-2; TRBD1 is a possible D gene (6 bases). Looked up from germline, CDR1 is SGHRS and CDR2 is YFSETQ. The CDR3 covers 14 residues. V lost 3 bases and J 2 bases, leaving 11 bases between the germline ends. CDR3 sequence (DNA): TGCGCCAGCAGCTCAGGGGTCCCCAACTATGGCTACACCTTC. This encodes CASSSGVPNYGYTF.

The chain couples TRBV19 to TRBJ2-2; the D call may be TRBD1 or TRBD2 (5 bases each). This CDR3 has 16 amino acids. V was trimmed by 3 bases and J by 4 bases, leaving 15 bases between them. Germline V gene data show CDR1 as LNHDA and CDR2 as SQIVND (reference sequence). The CDR3 reads CASSMRGRVGTGELFF. The CDR3 DNA follows: TGTGCCAGTAGTATGAGGGGCAGGGTTGGCACCGGGGAGCTGTTTTTT.

The rearrangement uses TRBV4-1 and TRBJ1-5, with TRBD1 matching 7 bases. Germline V gene data show CDR1 as MGHRA and CDR2 as YSYEKL. The junction had 6 bases not matched to a gene; V was cut back by 0 bases and J by 1 base. The CDR3 sequence is 17 residues long. The CDR3 DNA reads TGCGCCAGCAGCCAAGAAGGGGGCGATTGGAGCAATCAGCCCCAGCATTTT. Translating gives CASSQEGGDWSNQPQHF.

About this clone itself: A read error may produce the germline difference seen at one junction end. The chain carries TRBV7-7 and TRBJ2-3; D is perhaps TRBD1 or TRBD2 (5 bases each). The CDR3 spans 12 residues. The germline CDR1 and CDR2 sequences are SSHAT and FNYEAQ (reference sequence). CDR3 sequence (DNA): TGTGCTAGCAGCTTAGGGGAGTTTACGCAGTATTTT. Amino acids: CASSLGEFTQYF.

The V and J genes are TRBV5-1 and TRBJ1-1, with 8 bases identical to TRBD1. Germline CDR1 and CDR2: SGHRS and YFSETQ. This CDR3 contains 15 residues. V gave up 1 base and J gave up 8 bases; unmatched junction bases: 10. The CDR3 nucleotides read TGCGCCAGCAGCTTGTGGGGTCAGGGGGCTGCCGAAGCTTTCTTT. As protein: CASSLWGQGAAEAFF.

The CDR3 is CASSLNQPQHF. DNA for the CDR3: TGTGCCAGCTCACTTAATCAGCCCCAGCATTTT. The chain employs TRBV18 and TRBJ1-5; D not certain. The CDR3 spans 11 residues. Germline assignment: CDR1 KGHSH and CDR2 LQKENI. The V end was cut by 4 bases, the J end by 4 bases, with 2 bases between.